This T cell receptor beta chain derives from a study of identical twins. Comment on this clonotype: Its matching antigen is unknown.

Each CDR3 protein gets one entry after TCRdb re-called the 5' RACE reads with MiXCR. The sample lists 600,000 to 700,000 distinct CDR3 sequences, 21% occurring once. Every sampled donor was Caucasian and healthy. The study's findings and limits: Clonotypes of the beta chain that were abundant in cord blood carried fewer insertions (memory repertoires showed none).

These data also featured in a second study, about T cells expressing NK-cell markers.

Material for sequencing was PBMCs. The source of this sequence is a young woman in good health.

The CDR3 here is CASSYSTPGLFPGANVLTF. The CDR3 DNA follows: TGTGCCAGCAGTTACTCAACGCCGGGACTGTTCCCTGGGGCCAACGTCCTGACTTTC. The V call is TRBV6-5, the J call TRBJ2-6, with TRBD2 as a possible D gene (6 bases). The V end lost 0 bases, the J end lost 2 bases, and 17 bases lay between the germline ends. Per germline, CDR1 MNHEY and CDR2 SVGAGI. The CDR3 is 19 amino acids.